This T cell receptor (beta chain) was recovered during a study of early stage breast cancer tumors. The wider study: About 80% of the 16 invasive tumors were ER+, PR+ and HER2-. Notes on the study in general: Most shared enriched TCRB sequences were commonly generated ones. Functional markers like CD4, CD8 and FOXP3 were missed in bulk sequencing. Tumors had approximately 2.6-fold higher T cell density and higher clonality than adjacent normal breast tissue.

The method was immunoSEQ multiplex PCR; TCRdb's version includes in-frame clones alone and lacks a portion of them. The table records tens of thousands of clones, roughly three quarters of them present only once. Germline V gives CDR1 SGDLS, CDR2 YYNGEE. V gave up 4 bases and J gave up 1 base; unmatched junction bases: 18. The CDR3 has 20 residues. A remark on this clone: The target antigen is unknown.

The sample taken for sequencing was blood. The receptor comes from a person between 55 and 69 years old with breast cancer. The rearrangement uses TRBV9 and TRBJ1-5; TRBD1 matches 9 bases. DNA for the CDR3: TGTGCCAGCAGCCCTGGCCGGAAGGGGGGGACAGGGCCGAGCAATCAGCCCCAGCATTTT. This translates into CASSPGRKGGTGPSNQPQHF.